Here is one T cell receptor (beta chain) with its context. This CDR3 comprises 18 residues. V shed 3 bases, J shed 0 bases, and the junction held 6 bases outside the gene matches. Per the germline V gene, CDR1 is LNHNV and CDR2 is YYDKDF (reference sequence). The data were taken from a study of blood T cell repertoires in COVID-19. TCRdb's copy holds only in-frame clones and misses some; the assay was immunoSEQ multiplex PCR. The sample has tens of thousands of clones, 70% to 90% seen once. This sequence was found in a human donor in a cohort sampled during active COVID-19. The donor label of this sample is uncertain. The J gene is TRBJ1-5, the V gene TRBV15, with TRBD1 matching 12 bases. What was sequenced was peripheral blood. As DNA, the CDR3 is TGTGCCACCAGCAGCGGGACAGGGGGCGAGGATAGCAATCAGCCCCAGCATTTT. It codes for CATSSGTGGEDSNQPQHF.